The 20 T cell receptor beta chains below come from one sample, sequenced in a study of T cell responses to AZD1222 COVID-19 vaccine. The method was immunoSEQ multiplex PCR; TCRdb's version includes in-frame clones alone and lacks a portion of them. The sample gives 160,000 or so clones, around nine tenths of which show up once; over 4.5% is in the top ten. This material consisted of peripheral blood, taken on day 0 of AZD1222 vaccination. Receptors were obtained from an adult in good health.

V gene TRBV19 combines with J gene TRBJ1-5; TRBD1 agrees at 8 bases. The CDR3 spans 16 residues. Germline loops: CDR1 LNHDA, CDR2 SQIVND (reference sequence). The J segment lost 1 base and the V segment lost 6 bases, leaving 8 bases of the junction unmatched. CDR3 residues: CASSRSGGVSNQPQHF. CDR3 nucleotides: TGTGCCAGTAGCCGCTCAGGGGGCGTAAGCAATCAGCCCCAGCATTTT.

This clone was counted between two and nine times. This rearrangement joins TRBV7-3 to TRBJ2-3; 12 bases agree with TRBD2. The CDR3 contains 15 residues. The trim removed 6 bases at V and 4 bases at J, leaving 5 bases unmatched. Germline V lookup: CDR1 SGHTA, CDR2 FQGTGA. For the CDR3, the DNA is TGTGCCAGCAGTTTCGGACTAGCGGGGTCAGATACGCAGTATTTT. The encoded protein is CASSFGLAGSDTQYF.

J is TRBJ2-3 and V is TRBV7-6, with D possibly matching TRBD2 (5 bases). Germline values: CDR1 SGHVS, CDR2 FNYEAQ. The CDR3 has 15 residues. The germline V and J ends were trimmed by 0 bases and 1 base, with 8 bases remaining between them. The DNA of the CDR3 is TGTGCCAGCAGCTTAGCCGACGGGGGCACAGATACGCAGTATTTT. It encodes CASSLADGGTDTQYF.

This chain joins TRBV28 and TRBJ2-5, with 8 bases aligning to TRBD2. Trimming removed 7 bases from V and 5 bases from J; junction bases left unmatched: 12. CDR1 and CDR2 (germline): MDHEN, SYDVKM. This CDR3 comprises 15 residues. CDR3 DNA: TGTGCCAGCACCACGGGAGGGCTGGCACGTGAGACCCAGTACTTC. The encoded protein is CASTTGGLARETQYF.

The chain carries TRBV28 and TRBJ1-2; unclear D gene. The CDR3 contains 15 residues. Germline CDR1 and CDR2: MDHEN and SYDVKM. Trimming removed 3 bases from V and 7 bases from J, with 18 bases in between. The CDR3 sequence: CASSLRAEVDGGYTF. The CDR3 DNA is TGTGCCAGCAGTTTGAGGGCGGAGGTGGATGGTGGCTACACCTTC.

V usage is TRBV5-8 and J usage is TRBJ1-1, with 7 positions matching TRBD1. The CDR3 contains 15 residues. CDR1 is SGHTS, CDR2 YDEGEE, per germline. Trimming cost V 3 bases and J 0 bases; bases outside gene matches: 5. The CDR3 DNA follows: TGTGCCAGCAGCTGGACAGGAAACATGAACACTGAAGCTTTCTTT. Protein sequence: CASSWTGNMNTEAFF.

J is TRBJ1-6 and V is TRBV9, with 9 bases lining up with TRBD1. The CDR3 contains 15 residues. The junction had 7 bases not matched to a gene; V was cut back by 3 bases and J by 9 bases. CDR1 and CDR2 (germline): SGDLS, YYNGEE. The CDR3 DNA follows: TGTGCCAGCAGCGAACAGGGGGCATCGGTTTCACCCCTCCACTTT. Residues: CASSEQGASVSPLHF. Variable domain in full (rest from reference TRBV9 and TRBJ1-6): DSGVTQTPKHLITATGQRVTLRCSPRSGDLSVYWYQQSLDQGLQFLIQYYNGEERAKGNILERFSAQQFPDLHSELNLSSLELGDSALYFCASSEQGASVSPLHFGNGTRLTVT.

The chain carries TRBV30 and TRBJ1-3, with unresolved D. Germline V CDR1 and CDR2: GTSNPN, SVGIG (reference sequence). Trimming took 4 bases from V and 8 from J, leaving 9 bases between them. This CDR3 spans 11 amino acids. The CDR3 DNA follows: TGTGCCTGGATTTTAGGAGACACCATATATTTT. Encoded protein: CAWILGDTIYF. Variable domain in full (rest from reference TRBV30 and TRBJ1-3): SQTIHQWPATLVQPVGSPLSLECTVEGTSNPNLYWYRQAAGRGLQLLFYSVGIGQISSEVPQNLSASRPQDRQFILSSKKLLLSDSGFYLCAWILGDTIYFGEGSWLTVV.

The chain has TRBV11-3 and TRBJ1-1, with 7 positions matching TRBD1. The V gene's germline CDR1 is SGHNT and CDR2 YENEEA. With 3 bases clipped from V and 4 bases from J, the junction kept 5 bases outside the gene matches. This CDR3 is built from 14 residues. The DNA for the CDR3 is TGTGCCAGCAGCTTCTCCAGGGGGTCCACTGAAGCTTTCTTT. It codes for CASSFSRGSTEAFF.

V gene TRBV5-4 combines with J gene TRBJ1-3; perhaps TRBD1 as D (5 bases). Germline V gene lookup returns CDR1 SGHNT and CDR2 YYREEE (reference sequence). V lost 0 bases and J 9 bases, leaving 13 bases between the germline ends. This CDR3 region has 14 residues. CDR3 sequence reads: CASSLEGALGTIYF. The DNA for the CDR3 is TGTGCCAGCAGCTTGGAAGGGGCTCTTGGCACCATATATTTT. Supplemented by reference TRBV5-4 and TRBJ1-3, the full variable domain reads ETGVTQSPTHLIKTRGQQVTLRCSSQSGHNTVSWYQQALGQGPQFIFQYYREEENGRGNFPPRFSGLQFPNYSSELNVNALELDDSALYLCASSLEGALGTIYFGEGSWLTVV.

The chain links TRBV28 to TRBJ1-6; D is undetermined. Germline V CDR1 and CDR2: MDHEN, SYDVKM. Trimming removed 2 bases at V and 9 bases at J, with 5 bases between. CDR3 length: 12 amino acids. In nucleotides, the CDR3 is TGTGCCAGCAGTTTAGATGGTTCACCCCTCCACTTT. Translation gives CASSLDGSPLHF. Looking up the rest from reference TRBV28 and TRBJ1-6 gives the full variable domain: DVKVTQSSRYLVKRTGEKVFLECVQDMDHENMFWYRQDPGLGLRLIYFSYDVKMKEKGDIPEGYSVSREKKERFSLILESASTNQTSMYLCASSLDGSPLHFGNGTRLTVT.

The J gene is TRBJ2-1, the V gene TRBV28; TRBD2 might be the D (6 bases). The CDR3 contains 16 residues. Per the germline V gene, CDR1 is MDHEN and CDR2 is SYDVKM. Trimming left V 0 bases short and J 0 bases short, with 9 bases between. CDR3: CASSLWAGGSYNEQFF. The DNA of the CDR3 is TGTGCCAGCAGTTTATGGGCCGGGGGCTCCTACAATGAGCAGTTCTTC.

The chain carries TRBV6-5 and TRBJ1-5; the D is unclear. The germline CDR1 and CDR2 sequences are MNHEY and SVGAGI. CDR3 length: 14 residues. Trimming removed 7 bases from V and 0 bases from J, with 10 bases in between. CDR3 residues: CASIKDASNQPQHF. CDR3 coding DNA: TGTGCCAGCATCAAGGACGCTAGCAATCAGCCCCAGCATTTT.

The CDR3 DNA sequence: TGTGCCAGCAGTTACTCGAAGAACACTGAAGCTTTCTTT. Its protein is CASSYSKNTEAFF. The chain recombines TRBV6-2 or TRBV6-3 with TRBJ1-1; D is unresolved. Per the germline V gene, CDR1 is MNHEY and CDR2 is SVGEGT. Trimming shortened V by 0 bases and J by 1 base, and 3 bases separated the two germline ends. This CDR3 has 13 amino acids.

The V and J genes are TRBV7-2 and TRBJ1-2, with 8 bases aligning to TRBD1. This CDR3 is 13 amino acids long. CDR1 is SGHTA and CDR2 is FQGNSA in the germline V gene. Losses at the gene ends were 3 bases for V and 5 bases for J; bases not matched to a gene: 2. The CDR3 protein is CASSLYRGYGYTF. The CDR3 region has the DNA TGTGCCAGCAGCTTGTACAGGGGGTATGGCTACACCTTC.

V usage is TRBV7-9 and J usage is TRBJ2-5, with 11 bases that match TRBD1. The germline V gene has CDR1 SEHNR and CDR2 FQNEAQ (reference sequence). The trim removed 3 bases at V and 5 bases at J, leaving 8 bases unmatched. CDR3 length equals 16 residues. The CDR3 region is CASSFRRTGGAETQYF. DNA of the CDR3: TGTGCCAGCAGCTTCCGAAGGACAGGGGGCGCGGAGACCCAGTACTTC.

The V and J genes are TRBV5-4 and TRBJ2-3, with 12 bases identical to TRBD1. The CDR3 consists of 15 residues. The J segment lost 7 bases and the V segment lost 0 bases, leaving 3 bases of the junction unmatched. Germline V gene lookup returns CDR1 SGHNT and CDR2 YYREEE (reference sequence). The CDR3 loop reads CASSLGDRGRNTQYF. In DNA, the CDR3 is TGTGCCAGCAGCTTGGGGGACAGGGGGCGAAATACGCAGTATTTT. Using reference TRBV5-4 and TRBJ2-3 for the parts outside the CDR3, the full variable domain is ETGVTQSPTHLIKTRGQQVTLRCSSQSGHNTVSWYQQALGQGPQFIFQYYREEENGRGNFPPRFSGLQFPNYSSELNVNALELDDSALYLCASSLGDRGRNTQYFGPGTRLTVL.

The rearrangement joins TRBV6-6 to TRBJ1-2; the match to TRBD1 covers 12 bases. The CDR3 sequence is 17 residues long. The ends lost 5 bases at V and 7 bases at J; junction bases unmatched: 14. The germline V gene has CDR1 MNHNY and CDR2 SVGAGI (reference sequence). The CDR3 DNA is TGTGCCAGCAGTCCACGCTCACCGGGACAGGGGGCTTCTGGCTACACCTTC. Encoded protein: CASSPRSPGQGASGYTF.

The chain employs TRBV4-1 and TRBJ2-3, with 10 bases fitting TRBD2. The J segment lost 1 base and the V segment lost 4 bases, leaving 2 bases of the junction unmatched. Germline CDR1 reads MGHRA; CDR2 reads YSYEKL. The CDR3 runs to 15 residues. Written as DNA, the CDR3 is TGCGCCAGCAGCCCAGCGGGGGGGCGCACAGATACGCAGTATTTT. It encodes CASSPAGGRTDTQYF.

This clone was seen just once. V is TRBV9 and J is TRBJ2-7; D remains unclear. The germline CDR1 and CDR2 sequences are SGDLS and YYNGEE. V was cut by 0 bases and J by 5 bases, with 12 bases left in between. CDR3 length: 14 amino acids. The CDR3 loop reads CASSVGGSWNEQYF. CDR3 sequence (DNA): TGTGCCAGCAGCGTAGGGGGTAGTTGGAACGAGCAGTACTTC.